These 16 T cell receptor beta chains share one sample of origin, sequenced in a study of cytomegalovirus exposure and HLA in healthy donors. The PCR had 60 Vbeta and 13 Jbeta primers. Only in-frame clones appear in the TCRdb table, and some are missing; sequencing was by immunoSEQ multiplex PCR. The sample has around 130,000 clones, 81% seen once; the top ten hold around 0.7%. The material sequenced was PBMCs. The receptors come from a man younger than 30 in good health and CMV-seronegative.

This chain uses TRBV10-2 with TRBJ2-7; D is uncertain. Trimming pared 1 base from V and 3 bases from J, leaving 10 bases between. The CDR3 length is 14 residues. Germline lookup yields CDR1 WSHSY and CDR2 SAAADI. The DNA for the CDR3 is TGCGCCAGCAGTGAGTATCCCCAGAACTACGAGCAGTACTTC. Residues: CASSEYPQNYEQYF.

J is TRBJ2-2 and V is TRBV5-6; D is ambiguous. CDR3 length: 16 residues. V gave up 1 base and J gave up 3 bases, with 13 bases separating them. Germline V gene sequence: CDR1 SGHDT, CDR2 YYEEEE. The CDR3 is CASSLRGVVDTGELFF. CDR3 bases: TGTGCCAGCAGCTTGCGCGGAGTCGTGGACACCGGGGAGCTGTTTTTT.

This chain connects TRBV6-5 to TRBJ2-7; 7 nucleotides match TRBD2. The germline gives CDR1 MNHEY, CDR2 SVGAGI. The CDR3 is 13 amino acids. V lost 5 bases to trimming and J lost 7 bases; unmatched junction nucleotides: 8. The DNA for the CDR3 is TGTGCCAGCAGTCGAACAGAGCGGGGAGAGCAGTACTTC. Translated: CASSRTERGEQYF.

The CDR3 region has the DNA TGTGCCAGCAGCTTATGGGCGGGGGCGAACACCGGGGAGCTGTTTTTT. It yields the protein CASSLWAGANTGELFF. The genes are TRBV7-2 and TRBJ2-2, with TRBD2 identical over 7 bases. Germline trimming cut 2 bases from V and 0 bases from J; bases unmatched to any gene: 3. Germline CDR1 is SGHTA and CDR2 is FQGNSA. The CDR3 contains 16 residues.

This chain connects TRBV29-1 to TRBJ1-2; possibly TRBD1 for D (5 bases). Germline CDR1 SQVTM, CDR2 ANQGSEA. The CDR3 runs 14 residues. With 6 bases removed from V and 4 bases from J, the gap between germline ends came to 18 bases. The CDR3 protein is CSVNRAGSAYGYTF. The CDR3 DNA follows: TGCAGCGTGAATAGGGCAGGGTCAGCCTATGGCTACACCTTC.

As concerns this clone: The junction and the germline gene differ at one end; a read error may be behind it. V usage is TRBV19 and J usage is TRBJ2-6, with D possibly TRBD2 on 6 matching bases. Germline V CDR1 and CDR2: LNHDA, SQIVND (reference sequence). The CDR3 is made up of 19 amino acids. In nucleotides, the CDR3 is TGTGCCAGTACTATAAGACGGGACTTTCCCTACTCTGGGGCCAACGTCCTGACTTTC. It translates to CASTIRRDFPYSGANVLTF.

The chain has TRBV9 and TRBJ1-2, with 7 bases lining up with TRBD1. Unmatched junction bases numbered 10, after V lost 0 bases and J lost 14 bases. The CDR3 has 13 residues. Germline lookup yields CDR1 SGDLS and CDR2 YYNGEE. The CDR3, as DNA: TGTGCCAGCAGCGTAGATCTTAGGGGGCGCGAAACCTTC. Its protein is CASSVDLRGRETF.

The CDR3 nucleotides read TGTGCCAGCAGTCATCCCCTGGGGGACTCTAGCACAGATACGCAGTATTTT. Its protein is CASSHPLGDSSTDTQYF. The chain combines TRBV2 with TRBJ2-3, with TRBD2 as a possible D gene (6 bases). With 5 bases removed from V and 0 bases from J, the gap between germline ends came to 18 bases. Germline V gene lookup returns CDR1 SNHLY and CDR2 FYNNEI. The CDR3 has 17 residues.

The genes are TRBV19 and TRBJ2-1; a possible D gene is TRBD2 (6 bases). The CDR3 has 11 residues. Between the trimmed V and J ends, which lost 9 bases and 9 bases, there was a span of 12 bases. In germline, CDR1 is LNHDA, CDR2 SQIVND (reference sequence). DNA of the CDR3: TGTGCCAGAGGAAGGGGAGGTGAGCAGTTCTTC. Residues: CARGRGGEQFF.

This clone was seen once. V usage is TRBV5-1 and J usage is TRBJ1-2; D remains ambiguous. This CDR3 contains 13 residues. Trimming shortened V by 0 bases and J by 4 bases, and 7 bases separated the two germline ends. Germline lookup yields CDR1 SGHRS and CDR2 YFSETQ. The CDR3 loop reads CASSLERVYGYTF. For the CDR3, the DNA is TGCGCCAGCAGCTTGGAACGGGTCTATGGCTACACCTTC.

This rearrangement joins TRBV7-9 to TRBJ1-5; D call uncertain. The CDR3 loop spans 14 amino acids. In germline, CDR1 is SEHNR, CDR2 FQNEAQ (reference sequence). Between the trimmed V and J ends, which lost 5 bases and 7 bases, there was a span of 15 bases. CDR3 residues: CASSPSGVSQPQHF. CDR3 DNA: TGTGCCAGCAGCCCGAGCGGGGTTTCGCAGCCCCAGCATTTT.

The chain has TRBV28 and TRBJ2-7, with 11 bases matching TRBD2. This CDR3 spans 13 amino acids. The ends lost 5 bases at V and 5 bases at J; junction bases unmatched: 2. CDR1 MDHEN and CDR2 SYDVKM come from the germline V gene. The CDR3 nucleotides read TGTGCCAGCAGTCCGGGACTAGCGGACGAGCAGTACTTC. Protein product: CASSPGLADEQYF.

CDR3 bases: TGTGCCACCAGCAGACGGGACAGGGCGCCAGATACGCAGTATTTT. This translates into CATSRRDRAPDTQYF. The V call is TRBV15, the J call TRBJ2-3; 9 bases fit TRBD1. Unmatched junction bases numbered 4, after V lost 2 bases and J lost 4 bases. CDR1 is LNHNV, CDR2 YYDKDF, per germline (reference sequence). This CDR3 is built from 15 residues.

The V call is TRBV5-1, the J call TRBJ1-1, with TRBD1 matching 7 bases. The germline V gene encodes CDR1 SGHRS and CDR2 YFSETQ. After removal of 4 bases from V and 10 bases from J, the junction contained 10 bases not matched to a gene. CDR3 length: 13 amino acids. This chain's CDR3 is CASSPSDRAGAFF. The CDR3 DNA sequence: TGCGCCAGCAGCCCCAGCGACAGGGCTGGAGCTTTCTTT.

The chain combines TRBV29-1 with TRBJ2-3; D is perhaps TRBD1 (7 bases). Germline V gene data show CDR1 as SQVTM and CDR2 as ANQGSEA. The CDR3 is made up of 17 amino acids. CDR3 coding DNA: TGCAGTCTCAAGGGGGGCAGGGGGGACGGCGACACAGATACGCAGTATTTT. Its translation is CSLKGGRGDGDTDTQYF.

V is TRBV5-4 and J is TRBJ1-1; unclear D gene. The V gene's germline CDR1 is SGHNT and CDR2 YYREEE (reference sequence). The CDR3 totals 13 residues. Deletions cut 0 bases from V and 3 bases from J, with 6 bases between. The DNA of the CDR3 is TGTGCCAGCAGCTTGGACCGGGACACTGAAGCTTTCTTT. The encoded protein is CASSLDRDTEAFF.